This T cell receptor (beta chain) is drawn from a study of blood T cell repertoires in COVID-19. Clones were read by immunoSEQ multiplex PCR, and TCRdb kept only the in-frame ones, dropping some. The sample shows some 50,000 clones, approximately 85% of them seen only once. This clone was detected a few times. CDR3 size: 15 residues. The J segment lost 7 bases and the V segment lost 0 bases, leaving 3 bases of the junction unmatched. Germline CDR1 reads LGHNA; CDR2 reads YNFKEQ. This TCR was sampled from a human donor in a cohort sampled during active COVID-19. V and J are TRBV4-2 and TRBJ1-6, with TRBD1 matching 7 bases. The specimen was peripheral blood. This CDR3 reads CASSQEAQGNSPLHF. DNA of the CDR3: TGTGCCAGCAGCCAAGAGGCACAGGGGAATTCACCCCTCCACTTT.